Listed below are T cell receptor beta chains from one sample, sequenced in a study of yellow fever vaccine responses in identical twins. TCRdb processed the RT-PCR reads anew with MiXCR; each CDR3 protein has one entry. The sample shows 30,000 to 40,000 distinct CDR3 sequences, less than 70% of them seen only once. This material consisted of T cells from blood (PBMCs), unsorted or a sorted subset (not recorded which), taken before or after yellow fever vaccination (not recorded which). Every receptor here comes from a woman between 18 and 30 years old who received the yellow fever vaccine. Each CDR3 is given with its conserved first and last residue. The D gene is left open where the match is weak. Clone size appears in some rows only: once, few, many, or a class for an expanded clone.

j_call clone_size d_call v_call cdr3_aa cdr3_nt
TRBJ1-6 NA NA TRBV11-3 CASRFPGASPLHF TGTGCCAGCAGATTCCCCGGGGCCTCACCCCTCCACTTT
TRBJ1-2 NA NA TRBV2 CASQTPVGYTF TGTGCCAGCCAAACACCGGTTGGCTACACCTTC
TRBJ2-1 NA NA TRBV11-1 CASSFRDESSYNEQFF TGTGCCAGCAGCTTCCGGGACGAGAGCTCCTACAATGAGCAGTTCTTC
TRBJ1-5 NA TRBD1 TRBV5-6 CASSRDRGNQPQHF TGTGCCAGCAGCCGGGACAGGGGCAATCAGCCCCAGCATTTT
TRBJ2-1 NA NA TRBV18 CASSPQLQVSYNEQFF TGTGCCAGCTCACCACAGCTACAGGTATCCTACAATGAGCAGTTCTTC
TRBJ2-1 NA NA TRBV12-5 CASDRGGPSSYNEQFF TGTGCTAGTGACCGCGGCGGTCCGAGCTCCTACAATGAGCAGTTCTTC
TRBJ2-5 NA TRBD1 TRBV29-1 CSVAGTGKAQYF TGCAGCGTCGCCGGGACAGGGAAGGCCCAGTACTTC
TRBJ2-5 few TRBD2 TRBV2 CASRGNSGNQETQYF TGTGCCAGCAGGGGAAATAGCGGGAACCAAGAGACCCAGTACTTC
TRBJ2-5 NA NA TRBV29-1 CSVEIGLGAQYF TGCAGCGTCGAGATAGGACTTGGGGCCCAGTACTTC
TRBJ2-5 NA NA TRBV2 CASSWGLPGTQYF TGTGCCAGCAGTTGGGGACTCCCGGGGACCCAGTACTTC
TRBJ1-5 NA NA TRBV19 CASRVFDFSNQPQHF TGTGCCTCGAGAGTTTTTGATTTTAGCAATCAGCCCCAGCATTTT
TRBJ2-7 NA NA TRBV29-1 CSVEVAGYEQYF TGCAGCGTTGAAGTGGCCGGCTACGAGCAGTACTTC
TRBJ1-5 NA NA TRBV15 CATSGRQVSNQPQHF TGTGCCACCAGCGGGAGACAGGTTAGCAATCAGCCCCAGCATTTT
TRBJ2-1 NA NA TRBV5-1 CASSLATANEQFF TGCGCCAGCAGCTTGGCCACCGCCAATGAGCAGTTCTTC
TRBJ2-1 NA NA TRBV11-1 CASSPGPETYNEQFF TGTGCCAGCAGCCCAGGACCCGAGACGTACAATGAGCAGTTCTTC
TRBJ1-1 NA NA TRBV7-8 CASSLHLTEAFF TGTGCCAGCAGCCTACACCTCACTGAAGCTTTCTTT
TRBJ1-6 few NA TRBV20-1 CSARGGSSYNSPLHF TGCAGTGCTAGAGGGGGGAGCTCCTATAATTCACCCCTCCACTTT
TRBJ1-2 NA NA TRBV11-1 CASSPGPNYGYTF TGTGCCAGCAGCCCGGGCCCCAACTATGGCTACACCTTC
TRBJ1-2 NA NA TRBV23-1 CASSQSGFRHF TGCGCCAGCAGTCAATCAGGATTTAGGCACTTC
TRBJ2-7 NA NA TRBV15 CATSTPGIIPYEQYF TGTGCCACCAGCACTCCCGGGATTATTCCCTACGAGCAGTACTTC
TRBJ2-1 NA NA TRBV7-6 CASSLYPKSYNEQFF TGTGCCAGCAGCTTGTACCCAAAGAGTTACAATGAGCAGTTCTTC
TRBJ2-5 NA NA TRBV3-1 CASSLRKAKETQYF TGTGCCAGCAGCCTTCGTAAAGCTAAAGAGACCCAGTACTTC
TRBJ2-1 NA TRBD2 TRBV13 CASTTTSGRTNEQFF TGTGCCAGCACGACCACTAGCGGGAGGACGAATGAGCAGTTCTTC
TRBJ2-7 NA TRBD2 TRBV10-3 CAISTKTSPTGGEQYF TGTGCCATCAGTACCAAGACTAGCCCAACAGGCGGCGAGCAGTACTTC
TRBJ2-4 NA TRBD1 TRBV29-1 CSVASGQGKNIQYF TGCAGCGTTGCTTCGGGACAGGGTAAAAACATTCAGTACTTC
TRBJ2-1 NA NA TRBV11-3 CASSLGTVNYNEQFF TGTGCCAGCAGCTTAGGGACAGTTAACTACAATGAGCAGTTCTTC
TRBJ1-6 NA NA TRBV5-1 CASSTAGNSPLHF TGCGCCAGCAGCACCGCAGGGAATTCACCCCTCCACTTT
TRBJ1-1 NA NA TRBV7-6 CASSLDSSMNTEAFF TGTGCCAGCAGCTTAGATTCTAGCATGAACACTGAAGCTTTCTTT
TRBJ1-5 NA NA TRBV29-1 CSVESGRGQPQHF TGCAGCGTTGAATCGGGACGCGGCCAGCCCCAGCATTTT
TRBJ2-5 NA NA TRBV5-1 CASARTQETQYF TGCGCCAGCGCACGCACACAAGAGACCCAGTACTTC
TRBJ2-5 NA NA TRBV2 CASSTPGPGETQYF TGTGCCAGCAGTACCCCCGGGCCAGGGGAGACCCAGTACTTC
TRBJ2-6 NA TRBD1 TRBV18 CATSLGTGTSGANVLTF TGTGCCACCTCACTGGGGACAGGGACCTCTGGGGCCAACGTCCTGACTTTC
TRBJ2-5 once NA TRBV9 CASSVVAGETQYF TGTGCCAGCAGCGTAGTTGCTGGAGAGACCCAGTACTTC
TRBJ1-5 NA NA TRBV25-1 CASTHPGPSNQPQHF TGTGCCAGCACCCACCCTGGGCCTAGCAATCAGCCCCAGCATTTT
TRBJ1-3 NA TRBD1 TRBV13 CASRQTGGSGNTIYF TGTGCCAGCAGGCAGACAGGGGGTTCTGGAAACACCATATATTTT
TRBJ2-3 once NA TRBV11-2 CASSSGGGGADTQYF TGTGCCAGCAGCTCCGGTGGGGGAGGTGCAGATACGCAGTATTTT
TRBJ1-1 NA TRBD1 TRBV6-1 CAGERGTAPTEAFF TGTGCCGGCGAGAGGGGGACAGCCCCCACTGAAGCTTTCTTT
TRBJ2-6 NA TRBD2 TRBV29-1 CSVFGGSGANVLTF TGCAGCGTTTTCGGGGGGTCCGGGGCCAACGTCCTGACTTTC
TRBJ2-3 NA TRBD2 TRBV12-3/TRBV12-4 CASSPSGRGLPDTQYF TGTGCCAGCAGTCCTAGCGGGAGGGGACTCCCGGATACGCAGTATTTT
TRBJ1-4 NA NA TRBV6-1 CASSDGGTNEKLFF TGTGCCAGCAGTGATGGTGGGACTAATGAAAAACTGTTTTTT
TRBJ1-5 once NA TRBV19 CASSILKQANQPQHF TGTGCCAGTAGTATACTCAAACAGGCCAATCAGCCCCAGCATTTT
TRBJ2-1 NA TRBD1 TRBV18 CASSRDRVLSYNEQFF TGTGCCAGCTCACGGGACAGGGTTCTCTCCTACAATGAGCAGTTCTTC
TRBJ1-5 NA NA TRBV28 CASRTGGSNQPQHF TGTGCCAGCAGAACCGGGGGTAGCAATCAGCCCCAGCATTTT
TRBJ2-3 NA TRBD1 TRBV2 CASSEWGSGTGADTQYF TGTGCCAGCAGTGAATGGGGATCCGGGACAGGGGCAGATACGCAGTATTTT
TRBJ2-1 NA NA TRBV2 CASSERFGNEQFF TGTGCCAGCAGTGAAAGATTTGGGAATGAGCAGTTCTTC
TRBJ1-1 NA NA TRBV24-1 CATSDPGDPEAFF TGTGCCACCAGTGATCCGGGGGACCCTGAAGCTTTCTTT
TRBJ1-2 NA NA TRBV11-1 CASSFGRGYTF TGTGCCAGCAGCTTTGGTCGGGGCTACACCTTC
TRBJ2-5 once NA TRBV2 CASSETRETQYF TGTGCCAGCAGCGAGACGAGGGAGACCCAGTACTTC
TRBJ1-3 NA NA TRBV7-9 CASGRSSGNTIYF TGTGCCAGCGGTCGGAGCTCTGGAAACACCATATATTTT
TRBJ2-3 NA TRBD2 TRBV18 CASSPQAAGGQDTQYF TGTGCCAGCTCACCCCAAGCGGCGGGGGGGCAAGATACGCAGTATTTT
TRBJ2-3 NA TRBD2 TRBV2 CACRGRPGGTDTQYF TGTGCCTGTCGCGGGAGGCCTGGAGGTACAGATACGCAGTATTTT
TRBJ2-5 NA NA TRBV29-1 CSVSSSWGPRETQYF TGCAGCGTTTCATCCTCGTGGGGGCCCAGGGAGACCCAGTACTTC